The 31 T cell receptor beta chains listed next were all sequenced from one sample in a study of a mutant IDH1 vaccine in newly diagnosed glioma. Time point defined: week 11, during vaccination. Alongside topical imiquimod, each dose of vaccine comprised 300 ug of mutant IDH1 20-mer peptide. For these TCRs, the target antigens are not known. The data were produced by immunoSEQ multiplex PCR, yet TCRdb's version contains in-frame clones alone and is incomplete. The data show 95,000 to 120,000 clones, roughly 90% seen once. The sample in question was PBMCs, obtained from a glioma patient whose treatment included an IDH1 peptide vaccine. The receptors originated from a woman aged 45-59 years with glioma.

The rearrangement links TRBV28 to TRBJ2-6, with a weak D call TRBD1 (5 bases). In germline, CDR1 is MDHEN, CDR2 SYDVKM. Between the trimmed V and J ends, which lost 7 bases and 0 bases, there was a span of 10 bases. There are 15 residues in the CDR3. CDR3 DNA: TGTGCCAGCAAAAGACAGATCTCTGGGGCCAACGTCCTGACTTTC. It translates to CASKRQISGANVLTF.

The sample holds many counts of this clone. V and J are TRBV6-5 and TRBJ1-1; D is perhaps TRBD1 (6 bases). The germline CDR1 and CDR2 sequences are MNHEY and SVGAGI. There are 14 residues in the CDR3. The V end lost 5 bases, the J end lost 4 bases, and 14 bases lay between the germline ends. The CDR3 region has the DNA TGTGCCAGCAGTATGACAGGTATGATCACTGAAGCTTTCTTT. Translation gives CASSMTGMITEAFF.

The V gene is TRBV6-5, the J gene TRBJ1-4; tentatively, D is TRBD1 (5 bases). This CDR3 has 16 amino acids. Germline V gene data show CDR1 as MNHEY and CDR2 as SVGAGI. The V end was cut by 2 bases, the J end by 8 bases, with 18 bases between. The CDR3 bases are TGTGCCAGCAGTTACAGTCGGGACCCCCGGTCGGAAAAACTGTTTTTT. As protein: CASSYSRDPRSEKLFF.

For the CDR3, the DNA is TGTGCCAGCAGTCCCAAGCCGGGACTCCGCACAGATACGCAGTATTTT. It translates to CASSPKPGLRTDTQYF. The chain carries TRBV25-1 and TRBJ2-3; TRBD2 might be the D (6 bases). The V and J ends lost 5 bases and 1 base respectively, with 16 bases between them. The CDR3 is 16 residues long. CDR1 is MGHDK, CDR2 SYGVNS, per germline.

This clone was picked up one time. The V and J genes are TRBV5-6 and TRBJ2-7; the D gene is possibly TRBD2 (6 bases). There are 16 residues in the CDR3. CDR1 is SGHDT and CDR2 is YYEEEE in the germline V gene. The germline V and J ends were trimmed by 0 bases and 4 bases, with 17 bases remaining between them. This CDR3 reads CASSLGVGSGEYEQYF. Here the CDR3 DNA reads TGTGCCAGCAGCTTGGGGGTTGGCTCGGGGGAATACGAGCAGTACTTC.

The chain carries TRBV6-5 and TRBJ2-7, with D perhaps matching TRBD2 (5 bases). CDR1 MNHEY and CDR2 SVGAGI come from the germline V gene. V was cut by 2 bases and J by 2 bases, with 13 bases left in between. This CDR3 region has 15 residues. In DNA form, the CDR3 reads TGTGCCAGCAGTTACGGCGGAGGCGGGCCCTACGAGCAGTACTTC. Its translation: CASSYGGGGPYEQYF.

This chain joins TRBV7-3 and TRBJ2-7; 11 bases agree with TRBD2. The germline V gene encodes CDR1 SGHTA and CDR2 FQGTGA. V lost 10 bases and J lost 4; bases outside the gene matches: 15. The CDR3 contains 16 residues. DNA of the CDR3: TGTGCCACCGCCCCTCGACCGGGACTAGCGGTTTACGAGCAGTACTTC. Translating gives CATAPRPGLAVYEQYF.

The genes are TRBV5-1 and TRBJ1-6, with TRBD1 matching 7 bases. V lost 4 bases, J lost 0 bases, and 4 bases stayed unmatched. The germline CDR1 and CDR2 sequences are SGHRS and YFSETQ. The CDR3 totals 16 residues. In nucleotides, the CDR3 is TGCGCCAGCAGCCCGACAGGGAGCTCCTATAATTCACCCCTCCACTTT. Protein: CASSPTGSSYNSPLHF.

Here the CDR3 reads CASSSGSPDGELFF. The CDR3 nucleotides read TGCGCCAGCAGCTCGGGGAGCCCCGACGGGGAGCTGTTTTTT. The V and J genes are TRBV5-1 and TRBJ2-2; D is possibly TRBD2 (5 bases). The CDR3 covers 14 residues. Per the germline V gene, CDR1 is SGHRS and CDR2 is YFSETQ. With 3 bases removed from V and 7 bases from J, the gap between germline ends came to 13 bases.

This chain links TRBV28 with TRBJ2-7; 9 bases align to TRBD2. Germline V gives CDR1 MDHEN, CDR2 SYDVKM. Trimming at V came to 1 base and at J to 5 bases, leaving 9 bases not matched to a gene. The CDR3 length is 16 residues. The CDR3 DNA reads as TGTGCCAGCAGTTTATCGGGGGCTAGCGGGAAACACGAGCAGTACTTC. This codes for CASSLSGASGKHEQYF.

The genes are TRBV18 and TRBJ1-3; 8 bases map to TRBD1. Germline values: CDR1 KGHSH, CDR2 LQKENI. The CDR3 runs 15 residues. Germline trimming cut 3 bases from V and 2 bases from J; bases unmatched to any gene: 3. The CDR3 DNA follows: TGTGCCAGCTCACCTGCGGACAGGGCTGGAAACACCATATATTTT. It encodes CASSPADRAGNTIYF.

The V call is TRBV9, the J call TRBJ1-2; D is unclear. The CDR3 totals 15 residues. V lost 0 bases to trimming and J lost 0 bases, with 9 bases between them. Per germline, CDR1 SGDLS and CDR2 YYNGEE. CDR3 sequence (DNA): TGTGCCAGCAGCGTAGCTGGAGATTCTAACTATGGCTACACCTTC. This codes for CASSVAGDSNYGYTF.

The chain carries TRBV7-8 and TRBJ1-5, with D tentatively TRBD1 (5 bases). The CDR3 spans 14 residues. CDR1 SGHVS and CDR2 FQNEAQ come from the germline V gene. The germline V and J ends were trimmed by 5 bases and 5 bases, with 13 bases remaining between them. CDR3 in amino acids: CASSPGGVDQPQHF. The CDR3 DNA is TGTGCCAGCAGCCCGGGGGGGGTGGATCAGCCCCAGCATTTT.

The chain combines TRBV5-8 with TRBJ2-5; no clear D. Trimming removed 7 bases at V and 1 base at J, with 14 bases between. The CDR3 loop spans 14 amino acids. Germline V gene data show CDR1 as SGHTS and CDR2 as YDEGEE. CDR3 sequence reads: CASPLTEIQETQYF. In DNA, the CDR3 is TGTGCCAGCCCACTAACCGAGATCCAAGAGACCCAGTACTTC.

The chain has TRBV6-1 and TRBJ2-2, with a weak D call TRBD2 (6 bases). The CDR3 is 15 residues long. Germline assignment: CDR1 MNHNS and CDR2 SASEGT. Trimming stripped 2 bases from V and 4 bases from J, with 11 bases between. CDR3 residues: CASSERGRFTGELFF. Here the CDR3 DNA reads TGTGCCAGCAGTGAACGGGGGAGGTTCACCGGGGAGCTGTTTTTT.

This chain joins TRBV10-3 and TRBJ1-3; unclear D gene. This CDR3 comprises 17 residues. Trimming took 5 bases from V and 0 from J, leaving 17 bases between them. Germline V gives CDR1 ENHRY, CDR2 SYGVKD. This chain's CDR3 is CAISIKDRSSSGNTIYF. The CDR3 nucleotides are TGTGCCATCAGTATTAAGGACCGTTCAAGCTCTGGAAACACCATATATTTT.

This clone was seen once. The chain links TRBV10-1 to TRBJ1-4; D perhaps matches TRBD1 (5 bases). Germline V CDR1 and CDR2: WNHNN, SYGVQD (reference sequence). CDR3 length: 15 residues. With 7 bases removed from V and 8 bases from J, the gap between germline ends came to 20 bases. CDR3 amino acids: CASKPGLGGREKLFF. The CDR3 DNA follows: TGCGCCAGCAAACCCGGATTGGGGGGTAGGGAAAAACTGTTTTTT.

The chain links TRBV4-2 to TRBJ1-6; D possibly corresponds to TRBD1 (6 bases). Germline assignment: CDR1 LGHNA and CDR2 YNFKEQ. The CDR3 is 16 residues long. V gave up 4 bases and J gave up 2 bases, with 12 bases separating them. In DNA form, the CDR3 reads TGTGCCAGCAGCCCCGGGGCAGGGGCCTATAATTCACCCCTCCACTTT. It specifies CASSPGAGAYNSPLHF.

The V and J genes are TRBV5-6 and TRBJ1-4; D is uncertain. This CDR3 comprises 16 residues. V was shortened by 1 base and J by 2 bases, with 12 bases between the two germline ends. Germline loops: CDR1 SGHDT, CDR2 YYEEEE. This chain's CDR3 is CASSLRSPATNEKLFF. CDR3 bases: TGTGCCAGCAGCTTGAGGTCTCCGGCGACTAATGAAAAACTGTTTTTT.

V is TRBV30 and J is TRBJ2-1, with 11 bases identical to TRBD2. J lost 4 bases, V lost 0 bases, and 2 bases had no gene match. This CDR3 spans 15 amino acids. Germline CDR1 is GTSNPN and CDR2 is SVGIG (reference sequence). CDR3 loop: CAWSVLAGAYNEQFF. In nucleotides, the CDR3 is TGTGCCTGGAGTGTACTAGCGGGAGCTTACAATGAGCAGTTCTTC.

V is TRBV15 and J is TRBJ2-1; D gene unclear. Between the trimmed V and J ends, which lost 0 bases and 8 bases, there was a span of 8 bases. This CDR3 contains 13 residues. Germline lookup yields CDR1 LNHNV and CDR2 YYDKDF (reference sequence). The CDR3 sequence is CATSRDPTDEQFF. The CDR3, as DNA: TGTGCCACCAGCAGAGACCCGACTGATGAGCAGTTCTTC.

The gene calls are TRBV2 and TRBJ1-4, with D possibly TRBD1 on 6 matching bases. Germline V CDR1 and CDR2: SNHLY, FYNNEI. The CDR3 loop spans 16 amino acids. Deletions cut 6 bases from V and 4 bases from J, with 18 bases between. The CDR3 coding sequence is TGTGCCAGCAGCTCTCGGGGGGCCTTAGTTAATGAAAAACTGTTTTTT. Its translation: CASSSRGALVNEKLFF.

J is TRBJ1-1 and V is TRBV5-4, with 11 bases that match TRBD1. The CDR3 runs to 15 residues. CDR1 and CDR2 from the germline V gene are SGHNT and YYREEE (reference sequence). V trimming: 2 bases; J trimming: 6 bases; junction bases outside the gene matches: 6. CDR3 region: CASSFAGQGVPEAFF. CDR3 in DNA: TGTGCCAGCAGCTTCGCGGGACAGGGGGTCCCTGAAGCTTTCTTT. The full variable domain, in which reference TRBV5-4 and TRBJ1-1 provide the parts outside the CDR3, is ETGVTQSPTHLIKTRGQQVTLRCSSQSGHNTVSWYQQALGQGPQFIFQYYREEENGRGNFPPRFSGLQFPNYSSELNVNALELDDSALYLCASSFAGQGVPEAFFGQGTRLTVV.

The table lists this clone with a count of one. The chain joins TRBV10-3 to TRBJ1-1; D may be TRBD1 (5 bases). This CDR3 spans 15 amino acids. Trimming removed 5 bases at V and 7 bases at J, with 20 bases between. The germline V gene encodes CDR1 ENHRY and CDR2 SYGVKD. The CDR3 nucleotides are TGTGCCATCAGTCCCGGGACTTTTGCGGGGGGTGAAGCTTTCTTT. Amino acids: CAISPGTFAGGEAFF.

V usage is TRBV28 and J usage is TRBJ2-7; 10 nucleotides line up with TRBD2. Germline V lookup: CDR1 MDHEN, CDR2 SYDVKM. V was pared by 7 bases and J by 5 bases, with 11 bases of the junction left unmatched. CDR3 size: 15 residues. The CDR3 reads CASTLLAGRAHEQYF. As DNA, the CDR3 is TGTGCCAGCACCTTACTAGCGGGAAGGGCCCACGAGCAGTACTTC.

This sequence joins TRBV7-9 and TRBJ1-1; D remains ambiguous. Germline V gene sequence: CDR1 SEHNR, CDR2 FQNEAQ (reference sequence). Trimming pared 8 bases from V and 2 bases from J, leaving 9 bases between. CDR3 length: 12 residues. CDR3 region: CASSTANTEAFF. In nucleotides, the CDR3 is TGTGCCAGCTCTACAGCCAACACTGAAGCTTTCTTT.

Here the CDR3 reads CASSVDPENQPQHF. Here the CDR3 DNA reads TGTGCCAGCAGCGTAGACCCAGAGAATCAGCCCCAGCATTTT. The chain links TRBV9 to TRBJ1-5, with D unclear. Germline CDR1 reads SGDLS; CDR2 reads YYNGEE. CDR3 length equals 14 residues. V was clipped by 0 bases and J by 4 bases, with 8 bases between them.

CDR3: CASSPTLGGNSGNTIYF. Here the CDR3 DNA reads TGTGCCAGCAGCCCAACCCTTGGGGGGAATTCTGGAAACACCATATATTTT. The chain has TRBV9 and TRBJ1-3; the D gene is possibly TRBD1 (5 bases). CDR3 length: 17 residues. V gave up 4 bases and J gave up 1 base, with 18 bases separating them. Germline V gene lookup returns CDR1 SGDLS and CDR2 YYNGEE.

The CDR3 reads CARSLCGQFYEQYF. In DNA form, the CDR3 reads TGTGCCAGAAGCTTGTGCGGGCAGTTCTACGAGCAGTACTTC. The chain uses TRBV5-3 and TRBJ2-7; tentative D call: TRBD2 (5 bases). TRBV5-3 has ORF status, its function being uncertain. This CDR3 spans 14 amino acids. Trimming stripped 1 base from V and 3 bases from J, with 11 bases between.

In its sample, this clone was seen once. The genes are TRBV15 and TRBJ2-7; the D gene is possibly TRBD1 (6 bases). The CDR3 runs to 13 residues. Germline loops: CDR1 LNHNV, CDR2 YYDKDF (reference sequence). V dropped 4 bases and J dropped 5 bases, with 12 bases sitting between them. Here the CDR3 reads CATSIDRSNEQYF. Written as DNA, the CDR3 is TGTGCCACCAGCATAGACAGGTCCAACGAGCAGTACTTC.

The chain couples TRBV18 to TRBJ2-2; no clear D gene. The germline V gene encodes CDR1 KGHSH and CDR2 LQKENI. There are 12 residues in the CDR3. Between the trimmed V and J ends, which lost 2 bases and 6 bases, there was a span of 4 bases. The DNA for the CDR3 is TGTGCCAGCTCACCAGCTTCCGGGGAGCTGTTTTTT. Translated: CASSPASGELFF. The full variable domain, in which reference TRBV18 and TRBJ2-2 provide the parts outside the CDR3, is NAGVMQNPRHLVRRRGQEARLRCSPMKGHSHVYWYRQLPEEGLKFMVYLQKENIIDESGMPKERFSAEFPKEGPSILRIQQVVRGDSAAYFCASSPASGELFFGEGSRLTVL.